Listed below are T cell receptor beta chains from one sample, sequenced in a study of control samples from healthy donors and cancer patients. Libraries were prepared by immunoSEQ multiplex PCR; TCRdb keeps only in-frame clonotypes and omits some of them. Of approximately 100,000 clones in the sample, roughly 86% were seen once. Sequencing used blood. Receptors originate from a man aged 55 to 69 in good health. Each CDR3 is given with its conserved first and last residue. The order of the fields is clone size, CDR3 length, J gene, V gene, CDR3 protein. Some rows mark clone size as missing; the rest say once, few, many or name a class of expanded clone.

>NA|13|TRBJ2-2|TRBV6-4
CASRLTPTGELFF
>NA|12|TRBJ2-1|TRBV6-4
CASSITGNEQFF
>NA|18|TRBJ2-2|TRBV3-1/TRBV3-2
CASSPSRYTGGVTGELFF
>NA|14|TRBJ1-2|TRBV6-5
CASRALAGNYGYTF
>NA|13|TRBJ1-1|TRBV30
CAWSWGVDTEAFF
>NA|11|TRBJ2-7|TRBV6-2/TRBV6-3
CASSRGDEQYF
>NA|14|TRBJ2-7|TRBV7-6
CASSAAGGFDEQYF
>NA|17|TRBJ2-5|TRBV28
CASNLGLAGGPGETQYF
>NA|15|TRBJ2-7|TRBV11-2
CASSLVSATLGEQYF
>once|14|TRBJ2-1|TRBV4-2
CTSSLSGTVNEQFF
>NA|13|TRBJ2-7|TRBV28
CASSSTGPYEQYF
>few|15|TRBJ2-7|TRBV5-1
CASSLFSGTGYEQYF
>NA|12|TRBJ2-2|TRBV2
CASSDETGELFF
>NA|15|TRBJ2-6|TRBV2
CASSGGHSGANVLTF
>NA|15|TRBJ2-1|TRBV18
CASSPGQARAGEQFF
>NA|15|TRBJ1-1|TRBV6-5
CASSLGTGRNTEAFF
>NA|14|TRBJ2-7|TRBV30
CAWSPSGRVYEQYF
>few|21|TRBJ2-4|TRBV28
CASSPLGGAGGPWEAKNIQYF
>NA|17|TRBJ2-7|TRBV19
CASRPGGLADSSYEQYF
>NA|16|TRBJ2-7|TRBV4-1
CASSQAPGQGGYEQYF
>NA|19|TRBJ2-5|TRBV3-1/TRBV3-2
CASSPPGGIMGFVHETQYF
>NA|14|TRBJ2-5|TRBV5-1
CASSSLGRDETQYF
>NA|15|TRBJ1-6|TRBV19
CASSPPGRSNSPLHF
>few|15|TRBJ2-1|TRBV6-5
CASSYSSSWVGEQFF
>NA|12|TRBJ2-5|TRBV10-1
CASRTSSETQYF
>NA|13|TRBJ2-7|TRBV12-3/TRBV12-4
CASTPLVGSEQYF